The present TCR beta chain was sequenced within a study of monozygotic twins with inflammatory bowel disease. Study results and limitations: Between concordant and discordant twins, repertoire similarity failed to differ, a result that limited power may explain.

Per germline, CDR1 SGHVS and CDR2 FQNEAQ. This CDR3 spans 13 amino acids. Details on this clonotype: What it binds is not known.

Each donor supplied around 2.5 ml of blood. Total RNA input per TCR library was roughly 3,800 ng. TCRdb re-called the 5' RACE reads and shows each CDR3 protein once, DNA omitted. The sample holds more than 350,000 distinct CDR3 sequences. Sequencing was carried out using blood. The clonotype originates from a human donor with ulcerative colitis or Crohn's disease, or a healthy co-twin of an affected twin (not recorded which). The gene calls are TRBV7-8 and TRBJ2-7; no DNA is available, so the TRBD1 call from TCRdb remains unchecked. The CDR3 sequence is CASRQGASYEQYF.